The next 12 T cell receptor beta chains were all read from a single sample in a study of blood T cell repertoires in COVID-19 (TCRdb year 2020). The library was prepared using the immunoSEQ multiplex PCR assay. TCRdb stores this immuneACCESS table with in-frame sequences only. Part of the clones is absent; in the studies checked, under half of the shortfall reflects unresolved V genes, and no reason is known for the rest. The sample records a few hundred thousand clones, approximately 78% of which are singletons. Jointly, the top ten make up about 5% of the sample. The sequencing sample was made of PBMCs or T cells enriched from blood (not recorded which). The receptors stem from a man aged 40-49 years who had been exposed to COVID-19.

This sequence joins TRBV3-1 (or the pseudogene TRBV3-2) and TRBJ1-4, with D tentatively TRBD1 (5 bases). V was cut by 4 bases and J by 8 bases, with 20 bases left in between. Germline V gene lookup returns CDR1 LGHDT and CDR2 YNNKEL (reference sequence). The CDR3 runs to 16 residues. The CDR3 sequence: CASSPLGAGRVEKLFF. The CDR3 bases are TGTGCCAGCAGCCCATTAGGGGCGGGACGCGTCGAAAAACTGTTTTTT.

The V call is TRBV5-4, the J call TRBJ2-3; D possibly corresponds to TRBD2 (5 bases). Trimming cost V 5 bases and J 4 bases, with 17 bases left between them. The CDR3 extends over 15 amino acids. Germline values: CDR1 SGHNT, CDR2 YYREEE (reference sequence). The CDR3 loop reads CASSTGNLGADTQYF. The DNA of the CDR3 is TGTGCCAGCAGTACGGGGAATCTGGGTGCAGATACGCAGTATTTT.

This clone was seen only a few times. This sequence joins TRBV4-1 and TRBJ1-5; D might be TRBD1 (5 bases). Germline V CDR1 and CDR2: MGHRA, YSYEKL. Between the trimmed V and J ends, which lost 0 bases and 5 bases, there was a span of 11 bases. The CDR3 spans 15 residues. The CDR3 is CASSQDLRDYQPQHF. DNA of the CDR3: TGCGCCAGCAGCCAAGACCTCCGGGACTATCAGCCCCAGCATTTT.

The V gene is TRBV19, the J gene TRBJ2-6; D ambiguous. CDR1 is LNHDA, CDR2 SQIVND, per germline (reference sequence). The CDR3 length is 14 residues. Trimming pared 7 bases from V and 0 bases from J, leaving 7 bases between. This CDR3 reads CASKQPSGANVLTF. The CDR3 DNA sequence: TGTGCCAGTAAACAGCCCTCTGGGGCCAACGTCCTGACTTTC.

V is TRBV11-2 and J is TRBJ2-7; D not resolved. V dropped 1 base and J dropped 1 base, with 5 bases sitting between them. The CDR3 loop spans 13 amino acids. The V gene's germline CDR1 is SGHAT and CDR2 FQNNGV. The CDR3 sequence is CASSLANSYEQYF. DNA for the CDR3: TGTGCCAGCAGCTTAGCAAATTCCTACGAGCAGTACTTC.

This clone was recorded only once. This chain links TRBV6-5 with TRBJ2-7; weak D call: TRBD2 (5 bases). V lost 6 bases and J lost 1, with 13 bases in between. CDR1 is MNHEY, CDR2 SVGAGI, per germline. CDR3 length equals 14 residues. CDR3 loop: CASRDGLSSYEQYF. CDR3 nucleotide sequence: TGTGCCAGCAGAGACGGACTTTCTTCCTACGAGCAGTACTTC.

This chain links TRBV6-5 with TRBJ1-1; no clear D gene. Trimming removed 8 bases from V and 7 bases from J, with 11 bases in between. This CDR3 contains 11 residues. Germline V gene lookup returns CDR1 MNHEY and CDR2 SVGAGI. The CDR3 DNA sequence: TGTGCCAGCGGAAGGCGAGGTGAAGCTTTCTTT. Its protein product is CASGRRGEAFF.

V usage is TRBV6-5 and J usage is TRBJ1-2; D might be TRBD1 (6 bases). The V end was cut by 2 bases, the J end by 7 bases, with 14 bases between. Germline V lookup: CDR1 MNHEY, CDR2 SVGAGI. The CDR3 spans 14 residues. CDR3 coding DNA: TGTGCCAGCAGTTACGTGGCCGAGGGGGTTGGCTACACCTTC. It codes for CASSYVAEGVGYTF.

The chain is built from TRBV12-5 and TRBJ2-3; D ambiguous. The length of the CDR3 is 18 residues. Germline values: CDR1 LGHNT, CDR2 FRNRAP. The ends were cut back, 0 bases at V and 3 bases at J, with 19 bases in the middle. The chain's CDR3 is CASGLVLGKSLGTDTQYF. The CDR3 DNA reads TGTGCTAGTGGTTTGGTCCTCGGCAAGAGCCTCGGGACAGATACGCAGTATTTT.

The chain couples TRBV10-3 to TRBJ2-7; TRBD1 matches 9 bases. The CDR3 covers 13 residues. The trim removed 6 bases at V and 3 bases at J, leaving 3 bases unmatched. The germline CDR1 and CDR2 sequences are ENHRY and SYGVKD. The CDR3 DNA follows: TGTGCCATCAGCGGGACAGGGAACTACGAGCAGTACTTC. Its protein is CAISGTGNYEQYF.

This clone was seen only once. The chain has TRBV12-3 or TRBV12-4 and TRBJ2-7, with 8 positions matching TRBD1. The CDR3 contains 13 residues. The trim removed 5 bases at V and 4 bases at J, leaving 4 bases unmatched. This CDR3 reads CASSPDRGYEQYF. CDR3 DNA: TGTGCCAGCAGTCCTGACAGGGGTTACGAGCAGTACTTC.

The chain combines TRBV30 with TRBJ1-2, with D maybe TRBD1 (6 bases). Germline CDR1 is GTSNPN and CDR2 is SVGIG (reference sequence). V was trimmed by 8 bases and J by 7 bases, leaving 23 bases between them. The CDR3 consists of 14 residues. CDR3 nucleotide sequence: TGTGCCAACATAAAGACAGGCTTCAAGTTTGGCTACACCTTC. Encoded protein: CANIKTGFKFGYTF.